These 31 T cell receptor beta chains came from one sample sequenced in a study of graft-versus-host responses after intestinal transplantation. Sequencing used immunoSEQ multiplex PCR; TCRdb keeps in-frame clones, though not all of them. The repertoire holds about 120,000 clones, with approximately 90% as singletons. These receptors have no identified antigens. The starting material was unstimulated CD4+ T cells sorted from spleen or lymph node cells, obtained before intestinal transplant. The source is a human donor who received an intestinal transplant.

The chain employs TRBV2 and TRBJ2-2; unclear D gene. With 2 bases removed from V and 8 bases from J, the gap between germline ends came to 9 bases. The CDR3 is 13 amino acids. Germline CDR1 reads SNHLY; CDR2 reads FYNNEI. The CDR3 region has the DNA TGTGCCAGCAGTGAAATCATCAGAGGGGAGCTGTTTTTT. It specifies CASSEIIRGELFF.

The V and J genes are TRBV28 and TRBJ1-1; no clear D. Germline V gene lookup returns CDR1 MDHEN and CDR2 SYDVKM. The V gene lost 8 bases and the J gene lost 3 bases, with 7 bases spanning the gap. This CDR3 region has 11 residues. CDR3: CASQAYTEAFF. The CDR3 coding sequence is TGTGCCAGCCAAGCGTACACTGAAGCTTTCTTT.

The chain couples TRBV6-5 to TRBJ2-7, with D uncertain. Germline V gene data show CDR1 as MNHEY and CDR2 as SVGAGI. Trimming stripped 7 bases from V and 3 bases from J, with 7 bases between. The CDR3 extends over 11 amino acids. CDR3 in amino acids: CASTKNYEQYF. DNA for the CDR3: TGTGCCAGCACCAAAAACTACGAGCAGTACTTC.

The CDR3 DNA is TGTGCTAGTGGTGGGCCGGGCACAGATACGCAGTATTTT. Its protein product is CASGGPGTDTQYF. The J gene is TRBJ2-3, the V gene TRBV12-5; D not resolved. Trimming pared 5 bases from V and 1 base from J, leaving 7 bases between. The CDR3 totals 13 residues. Germline CDR1 LGHNT, CDR2 FRNRAP.

The chain couples TRBV9 to TRBJ2-7, with 8 bases lining up with TRBD1. The CDR3 loop spans 14 amino acids. V was clipped by 3 bases and J by 6 bases; unmatched bases: 8. The V gene's germline CDR1 is SGDLS and CDR2 YYNGEE. The CDR3: CASSATGASGEQYF. CDR3 sequence (DNA): TGTGCCAGCAGCGCGACAGGGGCTTCGGGCGAGCAGTACTTC.

This chain uses TRBV30 with TRBJ2-1; no firm D call. The CDR3 is 12 amino acids. CDR1 is GTSNPN, CDR2 SVGIG, per germline (reference sequence). Deletions cut 1 base from V and 10 bases from J, with 11 bases between. The CDR3 coding sequence is TGTGCCTGGAGTGGCAATACAGAGGAGCAGTTCTTC. It encodes CAWSGNTEEQFF.

J is TRBJ2-1 and V is TRBV10-3; a weak D match, TRBD2 (5 bases). Trimming shortened V by 2 bases and J by 7 bases, and 12 bases separated the two germline ends. The CDR3 covers 14 residues. Germline assignment: CDR1 ENHRY and CDR2 SYGVKD. The CDR3 bases are TGTGCCATCAGTGAGCCTGTTCGGGGAAATGAGCAGTTCTTC. It is translated as CAISEPVRGNEQFF.

V and J are TRBV7-9 and TRBJ2-1; 11 bases line up with TRBD2. This CDR3 has 16 amino acids. V lost 3 bases and J lost 8; bases outside the gene matches: 9. The germline gives CDR1 SEHNR, CDR2 FQNEAQ (reference sequence). The CDR3 DNA is TGTGCCAGCAGCTTGGGTAGCGGGAGGGTTAGCGATGAGCAGTTCTTC. It is translated as CASSLGSGRVSDEQFF.

This clone showed up just once. The chain combines TRBV11-2 with TRBJ1-1; no reliable D call. This CDR3 is built from 13 residues. Trimming took 6 bases from V and 10 from J, leaving 18 bases between them. Per the germline V gene, CDR1 is SGHAT and CDR2 is FQNNGV. The CDR3 here is CASSYTPAVAAFF. CDR3 nucleotide sequence: TGTGCCAGCAGTTACACGCCTGCAGTGGCAGCTTTCTTT. The whole variable domain, remainder taken from reference TRBV11-2 and TRBJ1-1, is EAGVAQSPRYKIIEKRQSVAFWCNPISGHATLYWYQQILGQGPKLLIQFQNNGVVDDSQLPKDRFSAERLKGVDSTLKIQPAKLEDSAVYLCASSYTPAVAAFFGQGTRLTVV.

This clone was seen more than once but under ten times. The chain combines TRBV14 with TRBJ2-7; 10 nucleotides match TRBD2. Germline assignment: CDR1 SGHDN and CDR2 FVKESK. The CDR3 has 15 amino acids. The V segment lost 1 base and the J segment 3 bases; nucleotides outside the gene matches: 3. The CDR3 sequence is CASSQALAGVYEQYF. Written as DNA, the CDR3 is TGTGCCAGCAGCCAAGCGCTAGCGGGAGTCTACGAGCAGTACTTC.

V and J are TRBV7-9 and TRBJ2-5; D is uncertain. CDR1 is SEHNR and CDR2 is FQNEAQ in the germline V gene (reference sequence). CDR3 length equals 15 residues. Trimming left V 3 bases short and J 5 bases short, with 16 bases between. The CDR3 protein is CASSLPLGLGETQYF. CDR3 in DNA: TGTGCCAGCAGCTTGCCTCTAGGCCTTGGGGAGACCCAGTACTTC.

The CDR3 loop reads CASSYGTDTTNYGYTF. DNA of the CDR3: TGCGCCAGCAGCTACGGGACAGACACTACTAACTATGGCTACACCTTC. The chain recombines TRBV5-1 with TRBJ1-2, with TRBD1 matching over 7 bases. The germline gives CDR1 SGHRS, CDR2 YFSETQ. This CDR3 has 16 amino acids. The ends lost 3 bases at V and 0 bases at J; junction bases unmatched: 8. Supplemented by reference TRBV5-1 and TRBJ1-2, the full variable domain reads KAGVTQTPRYLIKTRGQQVTLSCSPISGHRSVSWYQQTPGQGLQFLFEYFSETQRNKGNFPGRFSGRQFSNSRSEMNVSTLELGDSALYLCASSYGTDTTNYGYTFGSGTRLTVV.

The chain joins TRBV10-3 to TRBJ2-2; 7 bases fit TRBD1. The junction had 4 bases not matched to a gene; V was cut back by 0 bases and J by 3 bases. Germline-derived CDR1 and CDR2 are ENHRY and SYGVKD. The CDR3 extends over 16 amino acids. The CDR3 nucleotides read TGTGCCATCAGTGAGTCAGGGGGCGCGTACACCGGGGAGCTGTTTTTT. Its translation: CAISESGGAYTGELFF.

The chain employs TRBV4-3 and TRBJ2-3, with TRBD2 matching 9 bases. CDR3 length equals 16 residues. Germline CDR1 reads LGHNA; CDR2 reads YSLEER. Losses at the gene ends were 0 bases for V and 3 bases for J; bases not matched to a gene: 4. CDR3 DNA: TGCGCCAGCAGCCAAGAAGGACTAGCGAGGACAGATACGCAGTATTTT. Translation: CASSQEGLARTDTQYF.

The chain links TRBV5-4 to TRBJ2-7, with TRBD1 identical over 10 bases. From germline, CDR1 is SGHNT and CDR2 YYREEE (reference sequence). V gave up 3 bases and J gave up 4 bases; unmatched junction bases: 1. The CDR3 spans 13 residues. CDR3 sequence: CASSSGQGYEQYF. DNA for the CDR3: TGTGCCAGCAGCTCGGGACAGGGGTACGAGCAGTACTTC.

On this clone itself: One junction end does not reproduce the germline sequence, and a read error may be involved. The same CDR3 arises from other DNA sequences in this sample as well. The chain recombines TRBV9 with TRBJ2-5; 11 positions match TRBD2. The germline gives CDR1 SGDLS, CDR2 YYNGEE. This CDR3 comprises 16 residues. As DNA, the CDR3 is TGTGCTAGCAGCGCCACGGGACTAGCGGACCAAGAGACCCAGTACTTC. Its protein product is CASSATGLADQETQYF. The variable domain in full, completed from reference TRBV9 and TRBJ2-5, reads DSGVTQTPKHLITATGQRVTLRCSPRSGDLSVYWYQQSLDQGLQFLIQYYNGEERAKGNILERFSAQQFPDLHSELNLSSLELGDSALYFCASSATGLADQETQYFGPGTRLLVL.

The J gene is TRBJ2-1, the V gene TRBV7-9, with 12 bases fitting TRBD2. Germline lookup yields CDR1 SEHNR and CDR2 FQNEAQ (reference sequence). This CDR3 spans 17 amino acids. J gave up 9 bases and V 4 bases, and 13 bases lay outside the gene matches. As DNA, the CDR3 is TGTGCCAGCAGCTCTCCCGGAAAACTAGCGGGAGGAGGTGAGCAGTTCTTC. It encodes CASSSPGKLAGGGEQFF.

Here the CDR3 reads CASSLVEAGELFF. Written as DNA, the CDR3 is TGTGCCAGCAGCTTAGTGGAGGCCGGGGAGCTGTTTTTT. The rearrangement joins TRBV11-2 to TRBJ2-2, with a weak D call TRBD2 (5 bases). The ends were cut back, 1 base at V and 6 bases at J, with 6 bases in the middle. The CDR3 is 13 residues long. Germline CDR1 SGHAT, CDR2 FQNNGV.

This clone has more than one count but fewer than ten. The chain links TRBV7-2 to TRBJ1-6; 8 bases match TRBD1. Germline trimming cut 5 bases from V and 7 bases from J; bases unmatched to any gene: 7. Germline CDR1 is SGHTA and CDR2 is FQGNSA. The CDR3 spans 15 residues. The CDR3 loop reads CASSAQGAKNSPLHF. The CDR3 nucleotides read TGTGCCAGCAGCGCTCAGGGGGCGAAAAATTCACCCCTCCACTTT.

The chain links TRBV10-3 to TRBJ2-7; 7 bases align to TRBD1. CDR1 is ENHRY, CDR2 SYGVKD, per germline. Germline trimming cut 6 bases from V and 2 bases from J; bases unmatched to any gene: 10. The CDR3 is made up of 15 amino acids. The CDR3 coding sequence is TGTGCCATCAGGAGCCTCCGGGACAGACCCTACGAGCAGTACTTC. Translation: CAIRSLRDRPYEQYF.

This clone appeared once. Written as DNA, the CDR3 is TGTGCCAGCAGCGTAGCTGCTAGCGGGTACAACAATGAGCAGTTCTTC. Its protein is CASSVAASGYNNEQFF. The V call is TRBV9, the J call TRBJ2-1, with 8 bases that match TRBD2. The V and J ends lost 0 bases and 5 bases, in that order; junction bases with no gene match: 7. CDR3 length: 16 residues. Per the germline V gene, CDR1 is SGDLS and CDR2 is YYNGEE.

The rearrangement joins TRBV2 to TRBJ2-7; 14 bases fit TRBD2. Germline V gene sequence: CDR1 SNHLY, CDR2 FYNNEI. The CDR3 is made up of 16 amino acids. V shed 2 bases, J shed 6 bases, and the junction held 6 bases outside the gene matches. DNA for the CDR3: TGTGCCAGCAGTGAAAGGGGGACTAGCGGGAGAGGCGAGCAGTACTTC. It is translated as CASSERGTSGRGEQYF.

The chain recombines TRBV11-2 with TRBJ2-7, with D possibly TRBD1 on 5 matching bases. The CDR3 has 15 amino acids. Trimming took 0 bases from V and 2 from J, leaving 11 bases between them. CDR1 is SGHAT and CDR2 is FQNNGV in the germline V gene. The CDR3 sequence is CASSLDRGPTYEQYF. CDR3 in DNA: TGTGCCAGCAGCTTAGATAGGGGCCCCACCTACGAGCAGTACTTC.

The genes are TRBV10-1 and TRBJ2-7; 11 bases match TRBD1. Trimming took 3 bases from V and 2 from J; bases not matched to a gene: 3. The germline gives CDR1 WNHNN, CDR2 SYGVQD (reference sequence). The CDR3 runs to 15 residues. The CDR3 DNA reads TGCGCCAGCAGTGAAGCGGGACAGGGGGCCTACGAGCAGTACTTC. The encoded protein is CASSEAGQGAYEQYF.

The J gene is TRBJ2-3, the V gene TRBV7-2; 11 nucleotides match TRBD1. CDR1 and CDR2 (germline): SGHTA, FQGNSA. The length of the CDR3 is 16 residues. V gave up 7 bases and J gave up 6 bases; unmatched junction bases: 12. The CDR3 region is CASTSRRTGGADTQYF. CDR3 DNA: TGTGCCAGCACTTCCCGGAGGACAGGGGGCGCGGATACGCAGTATTTT. The variable domain in full, with the rest retrieved from reference TRBV7-2 and TRBJ2-3, is GAGVSQSPSNKVTEKGKDVELRCDPISGHTALYWYRQSLGQGLEFLIYFQGNSAPDKSGLPSDRFSAERTGGSVSTLTIQRTQQEDSAVYLCASTSRRTGGADTQYFGPGTRLTVL.

The chain recombines TRBV6-5 with TRBJ1-5, with D possibly TRBD1 on 6 matching bases. Trimming stripped 2 bases from V and 7 bases from J, with 12 bases between. In germline, CDR1 is MNHEY, CDR2 SVGAGI. There are 14 residues in the CDR3. The CDR3 loop is CASSYAAGVQPQHF. CDR3 in DNA: TGTGCCAGCAGTTACGCGGCAGGGGTCCAGCCCCAGCATTTT.

The V gene is TRBV28, the J gene TRBJ2-1, with D possibly TRBD2 on 6 matching bases. This CDR3 has 14 amino acids. V lost 3 bases and J 8 bases, leaving 14 bases between the germline ends. The germline gives CDR1 MDHEN, CDR2 SYDVKM. CDR3 coding DNA: TGTGCCAGCAGTTTCGACCGCGGGGATCATGAGCAGTTCTTC. This sequence encodes CASSFDRGDHEQFF.

The rearrangement uses TRBV7-8 and TRBJ2-7; 16 bases align to TRBD2. This CDR3 has 17 amino acids. The trim removed 1 base at V and 3 bases at J, leaving 3 bases unmatched. The germline gives CDR1 SGHVS, CDR2 FQNEAQ. The CDR3 DNA sequence: TGTGCCAGCAGCTTAGATGGGACTAGCGGGGGGGGCTACGAGCAGTACTTC. It yields the protein CASSLDGTSGGGYEQYF. Filled out from reference TRBV7-8 and TRBJ2-7, the complete variable domain reads GAGVSQSPRYKVAKRGQDVALRCDPISGHVSLFWYQQALGQGPEFLTYFQNEAQLDKSGLPSDRFFAERPEGSVSTLKIQRTQQEDSAVYLCASSLDGTSGGGYEQYFGPGTRLTVT.

The chain uses TRBV5-4 and TRBJ2-3, with D possibly being TRBD1 (7 bases). CDR1 SGHNT and CDR2 YYREEE come from the germline V gene (reference sequence). V was clipped by 3 bases and J by 5 bases, with 25 bases between them. CDR3 length: 18 amino acids. CDR3 residues: CASSSPAGGGPSGDTQYF. The DNA for the CDR3 is TGTGCCAGCAGCTCCCCCGCAGGGGGAGGCCCCTCCGGAGATACGCAGTATTTT.

V is TRBV30 and J is TRBJ2-7; TRBD1 matches at 7 bases. The CDR3 sequence is 13 residues long. Germline V lookup: CDR1 GTSNPN, CDR2 SVGIG (reference sequence). After removal of 3 bases from V and 5 bases from J, the junction contained 7 bases not matched to a gene. The CDR3 DNA is TGTGCCTGGAGACCGAGGGGGCAGAACGAGCAGTACTTC. Residues: CAWRPRGQNEQYF.

This clone has only one observation. The chain is built from TRBV27 and TRBJ2-1, with D possibly being TRBD1 (6 bases). Germline V gene sequence: CDR1 MNHEY, CDR2 SMNVEV (reference sequence). Trimming took 5 bases from V and 6 from J, leaving 17 bases between them. CDR3 length equals 15 residues. DNA for the CDR3: TGTGCCAGCAGTCTCGACAGGATGCAAGCCAATGAGCAGTTCTTC. Protein: CASSLDRMQANEQFF.